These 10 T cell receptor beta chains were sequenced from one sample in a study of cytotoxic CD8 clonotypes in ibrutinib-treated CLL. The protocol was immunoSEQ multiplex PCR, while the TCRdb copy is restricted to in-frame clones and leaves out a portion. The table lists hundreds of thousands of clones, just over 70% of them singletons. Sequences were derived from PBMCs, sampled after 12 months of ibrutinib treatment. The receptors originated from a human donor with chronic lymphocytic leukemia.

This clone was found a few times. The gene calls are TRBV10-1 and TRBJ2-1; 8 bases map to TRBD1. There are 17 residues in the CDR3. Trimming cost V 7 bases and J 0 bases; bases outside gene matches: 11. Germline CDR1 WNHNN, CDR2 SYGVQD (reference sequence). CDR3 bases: TGCGCCAGCAACAGGGACAGGATACCGAGCTCCTACAATGAGCAGTTCTTC. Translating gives CASNRDRIPSSYNEQFF.

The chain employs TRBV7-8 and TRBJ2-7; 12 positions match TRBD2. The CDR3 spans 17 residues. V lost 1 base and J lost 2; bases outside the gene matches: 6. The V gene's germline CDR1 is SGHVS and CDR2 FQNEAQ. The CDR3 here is CASSLGYRTSGTYEQYF. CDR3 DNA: TGTGCCAGCAGCTTAGGATACAGGACTAGCGGGACCTACGAGCAGTACTTC.

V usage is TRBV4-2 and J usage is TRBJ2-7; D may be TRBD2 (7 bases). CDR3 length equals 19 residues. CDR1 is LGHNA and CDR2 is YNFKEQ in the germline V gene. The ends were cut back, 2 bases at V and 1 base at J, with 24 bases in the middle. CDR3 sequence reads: CASSQRGEGWRERSYEQYF. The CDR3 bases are TGTGCCAGCAGCCAAAGGGGGGAGGGTTGGCGGGAGCGTTCCTACGAGCAGTACTTC.

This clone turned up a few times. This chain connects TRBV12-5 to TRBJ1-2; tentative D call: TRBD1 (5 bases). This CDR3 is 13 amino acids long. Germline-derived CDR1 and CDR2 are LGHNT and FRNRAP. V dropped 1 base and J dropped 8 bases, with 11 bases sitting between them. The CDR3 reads CASGLEQGGGYTF. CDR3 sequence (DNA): TGTGCTAGTGGTTTGGAGCAGGGAGGCGGCTACACCTTC.

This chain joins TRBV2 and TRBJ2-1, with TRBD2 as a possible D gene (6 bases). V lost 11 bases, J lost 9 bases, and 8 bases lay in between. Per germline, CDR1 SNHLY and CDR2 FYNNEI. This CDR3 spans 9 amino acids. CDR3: CARSGEQFF. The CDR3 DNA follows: TGTGCCCGTAGCGGTGAGCAGTTCTTC.

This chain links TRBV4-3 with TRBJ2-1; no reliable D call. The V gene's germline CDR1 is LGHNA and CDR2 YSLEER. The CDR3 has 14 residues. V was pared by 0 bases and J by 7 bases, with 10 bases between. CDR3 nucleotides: TGCGCCAGCAGCCAAGATTTTGTCGATAATGAGCAGTTCTTC. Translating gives CASSQDFVDNEQFF.

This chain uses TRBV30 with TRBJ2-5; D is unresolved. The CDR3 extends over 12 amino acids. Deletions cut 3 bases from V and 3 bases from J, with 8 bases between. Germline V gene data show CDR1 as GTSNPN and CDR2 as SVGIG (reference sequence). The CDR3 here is CAWRRWEETQYF. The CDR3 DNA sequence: TGTGCCTGGAGGCGGTGGGAAGAGACCCAGTACTTC.

The CDR3 nucleotides read TGTGCCAGCGGACAACAGGGTCTATCAGGAAACACCATATATTTT. This codes for CASGQQGLSGNTIYF. The gene calls are TRBV27 and TRBJ1-3, with D possibly TRBD1 on 6 matching bases. Germline V gives CDR1 MNHEY, CDR2 SMNVEV (reference sequence). Trimming took 8 bases from V and 4 from J, leaving 18 bases between them. The CDR3 sequence is 15 residues long.

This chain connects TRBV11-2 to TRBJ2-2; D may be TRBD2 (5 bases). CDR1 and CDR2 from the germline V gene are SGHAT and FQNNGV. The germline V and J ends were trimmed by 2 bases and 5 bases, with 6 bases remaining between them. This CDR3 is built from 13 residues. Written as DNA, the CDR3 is TGTGCCAGCAGCTTACGGGGTACCGGGGAGCTGTTTTTT. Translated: CASSLRGTGELFF. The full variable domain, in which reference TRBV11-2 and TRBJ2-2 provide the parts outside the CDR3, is EAGVAQSPRYKIIEKRQSVAFWCNPISGHATLYWYQQILGQGPKLLIQFQNNGVVDDSQLPKDRFSAERLKGVDSTLKIQPAKLEDSAVYLCASSLRGTGELFFGEGSRLTVL.

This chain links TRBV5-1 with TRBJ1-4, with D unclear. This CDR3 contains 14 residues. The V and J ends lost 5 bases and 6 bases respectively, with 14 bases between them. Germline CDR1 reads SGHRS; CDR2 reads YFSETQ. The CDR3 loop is CASSVTVGHEKLFF. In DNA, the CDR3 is TGCGCCAGCAGTGTGACCGTCGGGCATGAAAAACTGTTTTTT.